These T cell receptor beta chains were read from a single sample in a study of vaccination and CD4 T cells after COVID-19. Their target antigens are unknown. TCRdb fed the PCR reads into MiXCR, producing one record per CDR3 protein. Of some 21,000 distinct CDR3 sequences listed, roughly two fifths are singletons. Sample: CD4+ T cells from blood, cultured in vitro, taken before SARS-CoV-2 vaccination. The receptor set was obtained from a human donor who received a COVID-19 vaccine. Both conserved end residues are part of each CDR3. Fields, in order: CDR3 length, clone size, V gene, D gene, J gene, CDR3 protein, CDR3 DNA. The D gene is left open where the match is weak. Not all rows give a size; the values are once, few, many and, for expanded clones, a class.

length: 17; size: NA; V: TRBV7-2; D: NA; J: TRBJ1-2; CDR3: CASSLVGQGFLGYGYTF; DNA: TGTGCCAGCAGCTTAGTCGGGCAGGGTTTTCTCGGCTATGGCTACACCTTC
length: 16; size: NA; V: TRBV28; D: NA; J: TRBJ1-6; CDR3: CASRIQGIGHNSPLHF; DNA: TGTGCCAGCAGAATCCAGGGGATTGGCCATAATTCACCCCTCCACTTT
length: 15; size: NA; V: TRBV6-1; D: TRBD1; J: TRBJ1-5; CDR3: CASRDDRGGNQPQHF; DNA: TGTGCCAGCAGGGACGACAGGGGTGGCAATCAGCCCCAGCATTTT
length: 13; size: NA; V: TRBV3-1; D: TRBD1; J: TRBJ1-1; CDR3: CASRGQGVTEAFF; DNA: TGTGCCAGCAGAGGACAGGGGGTTACTGAAGCTTTCTTT
length: 15; size: NA; V: TRBV5-1; D: NA; J: TRBJ2-1; CDR3: CASSLMAGVDNEQFF; DNA: TGCGCCAGCAGCTTAATGGCAGGGGTGGACAATGAGCAGTTCTTC
length: 15; size: once; V: TRBV25-1; D: NA; J: TRBJ2-7; CDR3: CASSRSRGQAYEQYF; DNA: TGTGCCAGCAGTCGCTCTAGAGGCCAAGCCTACGAGCAGTACTTC
length: 14; size: NA; V: TRBV2; D: NA; J: TRBJ2-5; CDR3: CASRRLATEETQYF; DNA: TGTGCCAGCAGGCGGCTAGCGACCGAAGAGACCCAGTACTTC
length: 13; size: NA; V: TRBV10-1; D: TRBD1; J: TRBJ2-5; CDR3: CASQAGTGQTQYF; DNA: TGCGCCAGCCAAGCCGGGACAGGGCAGACCCAGTACTTC
length: 12; size: few; V: TRBV5-8; D: NA; J: TRBJ2-7; CDR3: CASSYGLGEQYF; DNA: TGTGCCAGCAGCTACGGACTGGGGGAGCAGTACTTC
length: 15; size: NA; V: TRBV7-6; D: NA; J: TRBJ1-3; CDR3: CASSLGVGTGNTIYF; DNA: TGTGCCAGCAGCTTAGGGGTTGGTACTGGAAACACCATATATTTT
length: 17; size: few; V: TRBV11-3; D: NA; J: TRBJ2-5; CDR3: CASSLVTGANQDGTQYF; DNA: TGTGCCAGCAGCTTAGTAACAGGAGCCAACCAAGACGGGACCCAGTACTTC
length: 16; size: once; V: TRBV20-1; D: NA; J: TRBJ1-6; CDR3: CSAREGLGVGDSPLHF; DNA: TGCAGTGCTAGAGAAGGTCTCGGGGTAGGTGATTCACCCCTCCACTTT
length: 12; size: NA; V: TRBV29-1; D: NA; J: TRBJ2-7; CDR3: CSAIPDSYEQYF; DNA: TGCAGCGCCATCCCGGACTCCTACGAGCAGTACTTC
length: 16; size: NA; V: TRBV20-1; D: TRBD2; J: TRBJ2-5; CDR3: CSASLAGGLWRETQYF; DNA: TGCAGTGCTAGCCTAGCGGGGGGGCTTTGGCGAGAGACCCAGTACTTC
length: 13; size: NA; V: TRBV2; D: NA; J: TRBJ1-1; CDR3: CASGLGGNTEAFF; DNA: TGTGCCAGCGGGCTTGGGGGGAACACTGAAGCTTTCTTT
length: 17; size: few; V: TRBV30; D: TRBD1; J: TRBJ1-6; CDR3: CAWSAGDLGQGASPLHF; DNA: TGTGCCTGGAGCGCGGGAGACCTGGGACAGGGGGCTTCACCCCTCCACTTT
length: 14; size: NA; V: TRBV19; D: NA; J: TRBJ1-2; CDR3: CASKDRDGSRGYTF; DNA: TGTGCCAGTAAGGATCGGGACGGATCTAGGGGCTACACCTTC
length: 15; size: NA; V: TRBV6-2/TRBV6-3; D: NA; J: TRBJ1-5; CDR3: CASSWPQGINQPQHF; DNA: TGTGCCAGCAGCTGGCCGCAAGGGATCAATCAGCCCCAGCATTTT
length: 12; size: NA; V: TRBV30; D: NA; J: TRBJ2-7; CDR3: CALSETEYEQYF; DNA: TGTGCCTTATCTGAGACAGAGTACGAGCAGTACTTC
length: 10; size: few; V: TRBV5-3; D: NA; J: TRBJ1-1; CDR3: CARRTAEAFF; DNA: TGTGCCAGAAGGACGGCTGAAGCTTTCTTT
length: 17; size: NA; V: TRBV24-1; D: TRBD1; J: TRBJ2-5; CDR3: CATSDSGTGAWEETQYF; DNA: TGTGCCACCAGTGATTCGGGGACAGGGGCCTGGGAAGAGACCCAGTACTTC
length: 15; size: NA; V: TRBV12-3/TRBV12-4; D: TRBD1; J: TRBJ2-1; CDR3: CASSSRGRKSDEQFF; DNA: TGTGCCAGCAGTTCCAGGGGGCGAAAAAGTGATGAGCAGTTCTTC
length: 13; size: NA; V: TRBV20-1; D: NA; J: TRBJ2-7; CDR3: CSARAVAAHEQYF; DNA: TGCAGTGCTAGAGCGGTAGCGGCCCACGAGCAGTACTTC
length: 13; size: few; V: TRBV30; D: NA; J: TRBJ1-3; CDR3: CAWSANSGNTIYF; DNA: TGTGCCTGGAGTGCAAACTCTGGAAACACCATATATTTT
length: 14; size: few; V: TRBV19; D: TRBD2; J: TRBJ2-5; CDR3: CASSIGGAQETQYF; DNA: TGTGCCAGTAGTATCGGGGGGGCACAAGAGACCCAGTACTTC
length: 14; size: few; V: TRBV30; D: NA; J: TRBJ1-5; CDR3: CAWGIRALNQPQHF; DNA: TGTGCCTGGGGAATTCGGGCCCTCAATCAGCCCCAGCATTTT
length: 15; size: few; V: TRBV21-1; D: NA; J: TRBJ2-5; CDR3: CASTWTGDLAETQYF; DNA: TGTGCCAGCACCTGGACAGGGGATCTTGCGGAGACCCAGTACTTC
length: 11; size: NA; V: TRBV30; D: NA; J: TRBJ1-1; CDR3: CAWSAPGPAFF; DNA: TGTGCCTGGAGTGCCCCGGGCCCGGCTTTCTTT
length: 12; size: few; V: TRBV6-1; D: TRBD2; J: TRBJ2-7; CDR3: CASRPSGGEQYF; DNA: TGTGCCAGCAGACCGTCGGGGGGCGAGCAGTACTTC
length: 14; size: NA; V: TRBV6-1; D: TRBD1; J: TRBJ2-2; CDR3: CAAETGRDTGELFF; DNA: TGTGCAGCCGAGACAGGGCGGGACACCGGGGAGCTGTTTTTT
length: 16; size: few; V: TRBV20-1; D: NA; J: TRBJ2-3; CDR3: CSARDQSGGATDTQYF; DNA: TGCAGTGCTAGAGATCAAAGTGGGGGAGCCACAGATACGCAGTATTTT
length: 16; size: few; V: TRBV27; D: TRBD1; J: TRBJ2-2; CDR3: CASSLSWTGNTGELFF; DNA: TGTGCCAGCAGTTTATCTTGGACAGGGAACACCGGGGAGCTGTTTTTT
length: 14; size: few; V: TRBV30; D: NA; J: TRBJ2-3; CDR3: CAWRTPGLTDTQYF; DNA: TGTGCCTGGAGAACCCCGGGCCTCACAGATACGCAGTATTTT
length: 15; size: NA; V: TRBV27; D: TRBD1; J: TRBJ1-6; CDR3: CASSFRDRYNSPLHF; DNA: TGTGCCAGCAGTTTCCGGGACAGGTATAATTCACCCCTCCACTTT
length: 17; size: NA; V: TRBV11-2; D: NA; J: TRBJ2-5; CDR3: CASSFGFLSGKQETQYF; DNA: TGTGCCAGCAGCTTCGGGTTCCTAAGCGGCAAACAAGAGACCCAGTACTTC
length: 13; size: NA; V: TRBV10-1; D: NA; J: TRBJ2-7; CDR3: CASSESGGYEQYF; DNA: TGCGCCAGCAGTGAGTCAGGGGGCTACGAGCAGTACTTC
length: 15; size: NA; V: TRBV20-1; D: NA; J: TRBJ2-3; CDR3: CSARENGVGADTQYF; DNA: TGCAGTGCTAGAGAAAACGGGGTTGGGGCAGATACGCAGTATTTT
length: 14; size: few; V: TRBV6-5; D: TRBD1; J: TRBJ1-1; CDR3: CASSYVTGGTEAFF; DNA: TGTGCCAGCAGTTACGTGACAGGGGGAACTGAAGCTTTCTTT
length: 11; size: NA; V: TRBV30; D: NA; J: TRBJ1-1; CDR3: CAWGVNTEAFF; DNA: TGTGCCTGGGGGGTCAACACTGAAGCTTTCTTT
length: 16; size: few; V: TRBV4-2; D: TRBD1; J: TRBJ1-4; CDR3: CASSHGTGGTDEKLFF; DNA: TGTGCCAGCAGTCATGGGACAGGGGGCACCGATGAAAAACTGTTTTTT
length: 15; size: NA; V: TRBV20-1; D: TRBD2; J: TRBJ2-7; CDR3: CSASPSGGASYEQYF; DNA: TGCAGTGCTAGTCCCAGCGGGGGGGCTTCCTACGAGCAGTACTTC
length: 14; size: few; V: TRBV7-6; D: NA; J: TRBJ2-5; CDR3: CASSLAGGQETQYF; DNA: TGTGCCAGCAGCTTAGCAGGGGGTCAAGAGACCCAGTACTTC
length: 15; size: NA; V: TRBV6-1; D: NA; J: TRBJ1-2; CDR3: CASSDRPTVLYGYTF; DNA: TGTGCCAGCAGTGACAGGCCGACAGTACTTTATGGCTACACCTTC
length: 16; size: NA; V: TRBV15; D: NA; J: TRBJ1-6; CDR3: CATSRVLREPNSPLHF; DNA: TGTGCCACCAGCAGAGTTTTAAGGGAACCAAATTCACCCCTCCACTTT
length: 13; size: NA; V: TRBV6-1; D: NA; J: TRBJ2-7; CDR3: CASRTTRWAEQYF; DNA: TGTGCCAGCAGAACAACGCGTTGGGCCGAGCAGTACTTC